This T cell receptor beta chain was obtained from a study of blood T cell repertoires in COVID-19 (dated by TCRdb to 2018 to 2020). Turning to the overall study: Samples covering the acute and convalescent phases of COVID-19 were provided by collaborators in the United States, Italy and Spain. Sample metadata almost always included a de-identified subject ID, COVID-19 status, age in years and sex. Where available, HLA class I and class II types were obtained from metadata supplied by the sample provider rather than from assay-based typing. The samples were drawn from two sources: the first 160 participants of the ongoing ImmuneRACE study, and fewer than 1,500 subjects contributed by 6 global collaborators. Deeply sampled blood TCRbeta repertoires from subjects exposed to, actively infected with, or recovered from COVID-19 were included in the dataset. The repertoires were made available in a free public database intended to serve as a resource for research on the immune response to SARS-CoV-2. The material from the prospective study consisted of cDNA or gDNA derived from T cells, B-cell-depleted T cells, or PBMCs.

The immunoSEQ Assay, a bias-controlled multiplex PCR, was used to amplify TCRbeta CDR3 regions from genomic DNA. Regarding the original processing steps: The number of nucleated cells in each sample was estimated by amplification of reference gene primers within the assay. To quantify the absolute abundance of each unique TCRbeta CDR3 rearrangement, sequence reads were collapsed and filtered. For each sample, productive Simpson clonality was calculated by taking the square root of Simpson's diversity index across productive rearrangements. Here the immuneACCESS table is served through TCRdb, limited to in-frame sequences with V and J called. Missing clones are a known gap in these copies; in checked studies unresolved V genes cover under half, and the rest lacks a known reason. Clone size and the V and J calls come from that table; the DNA yielded D and trimming. The sample data list 180,000 or so clones, and roughly 87% of these were observed just once. The biggest ten clones account for roughly 1.2% of the sample.

Germline trimming amounts to 4 bases on V and 7 bases on J, with 5 as the count of junction bases outside the gene matches. Its CDR3 holds 14 amino acids, cysteine through phenylalanine. The entry retains the CDR3 DNA only, 42 bases that are in frame from base 1. Looking up the germline V gene (reference sequence) yields CDR1 LNHDA and CDR2 SQIVND. This clone occurred a few times. The antigen this receptor binds is unknown. Nothing much larger sits one base from this clone, and base qualities are not available. Broad study findings and their caveats: The quantity of clinical and demographic metadata differed by source and by participant and was supplied without curation.

In the prospective study, participants were roughly 18 to 100 years old, resided in approximately 22 geographic areas of the United States, and were enrolled through a virtual design. To assign participants to cohorts, the prospective study relied on clinical history that participants themselves reported in a screening survey and a study questionnaire. In the prospective study, mobile phlebotomists collected whole blood, serum and a nasopharyngeal or oropharyngeal swab from each participant. Additional blood draws and questionnaires over an approximately two-month period could optionally be provided by prospective study participants. Blood samples from the prospective study were shipped frozen or at room temperature prior to DNA extraction.

The source material was PBMCs or T cells enriched from blood (not recorded which). The sequence was collected from a human donor with acute COVID-19. The donor label of this sample is uncertain. This chain is built from TRBV19 and TRBJ2-7, with TRBD1 matching 12 junction bases. CDR3 loop: CASSRGQGAEEQYF. The DNA is TGTGCCAGTAGTAGGGGACAGGGGGCAGAGGAGCAGTACTTC.